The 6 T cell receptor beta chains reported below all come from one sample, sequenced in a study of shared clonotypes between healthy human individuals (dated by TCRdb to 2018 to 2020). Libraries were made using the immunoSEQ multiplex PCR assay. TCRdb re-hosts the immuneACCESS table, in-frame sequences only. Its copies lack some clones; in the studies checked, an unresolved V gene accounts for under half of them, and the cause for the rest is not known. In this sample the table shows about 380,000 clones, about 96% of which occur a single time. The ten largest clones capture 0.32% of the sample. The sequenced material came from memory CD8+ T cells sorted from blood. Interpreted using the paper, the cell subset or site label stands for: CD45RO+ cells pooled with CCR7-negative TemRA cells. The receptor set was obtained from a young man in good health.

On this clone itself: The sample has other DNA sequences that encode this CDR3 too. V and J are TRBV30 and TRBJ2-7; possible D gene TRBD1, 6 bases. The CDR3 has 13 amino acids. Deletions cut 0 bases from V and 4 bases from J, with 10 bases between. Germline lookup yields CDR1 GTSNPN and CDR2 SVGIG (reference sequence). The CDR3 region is CAWSVQGPYEQYF. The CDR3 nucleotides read TGTGCCTGGAGTGTACAGGGACCATACGAGCAGTACTTC.

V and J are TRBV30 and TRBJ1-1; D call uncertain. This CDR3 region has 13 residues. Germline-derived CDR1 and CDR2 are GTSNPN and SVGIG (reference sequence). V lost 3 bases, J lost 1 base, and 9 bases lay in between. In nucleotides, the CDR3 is TGTGCCTGGAGAGGTGCAGGGAACACTGAAGCTTTCTTT. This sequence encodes CAWRGAGNTEAFF.

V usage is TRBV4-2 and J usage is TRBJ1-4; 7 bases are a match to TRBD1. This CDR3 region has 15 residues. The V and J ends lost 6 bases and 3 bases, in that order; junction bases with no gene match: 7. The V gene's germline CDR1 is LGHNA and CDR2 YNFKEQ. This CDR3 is CASSSDRLPNEKLFF. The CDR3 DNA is TGTGCCAGCAGTTCGGACAGGCTACCTAATGAAAAACTGTTTTTT.

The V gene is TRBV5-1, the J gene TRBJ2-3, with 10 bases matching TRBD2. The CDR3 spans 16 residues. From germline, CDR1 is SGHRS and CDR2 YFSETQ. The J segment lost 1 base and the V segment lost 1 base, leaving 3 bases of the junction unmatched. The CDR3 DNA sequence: TGCGCCAGCAGCTTGACCGGGACTAGCGGCACAGATACGCAGTATTTT. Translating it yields CASSLTGTSGTDTQYF.

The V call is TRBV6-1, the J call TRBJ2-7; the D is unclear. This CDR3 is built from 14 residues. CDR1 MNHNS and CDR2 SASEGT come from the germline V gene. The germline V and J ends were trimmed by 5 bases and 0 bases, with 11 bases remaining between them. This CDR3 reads CASSLVVGSYEQYF. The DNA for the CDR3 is TGTGCCAGCAGTCTGGTAGTGGGCTCCTACGAGCAGTACTTC.

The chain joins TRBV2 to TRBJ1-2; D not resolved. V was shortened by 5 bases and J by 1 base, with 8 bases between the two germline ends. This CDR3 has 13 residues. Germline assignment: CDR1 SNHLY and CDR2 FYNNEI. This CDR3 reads CASSRNLNYGYTF. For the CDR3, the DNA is TGTGCCAGCAGTCGTAACCTTAACTATGGCTACACCTTC.